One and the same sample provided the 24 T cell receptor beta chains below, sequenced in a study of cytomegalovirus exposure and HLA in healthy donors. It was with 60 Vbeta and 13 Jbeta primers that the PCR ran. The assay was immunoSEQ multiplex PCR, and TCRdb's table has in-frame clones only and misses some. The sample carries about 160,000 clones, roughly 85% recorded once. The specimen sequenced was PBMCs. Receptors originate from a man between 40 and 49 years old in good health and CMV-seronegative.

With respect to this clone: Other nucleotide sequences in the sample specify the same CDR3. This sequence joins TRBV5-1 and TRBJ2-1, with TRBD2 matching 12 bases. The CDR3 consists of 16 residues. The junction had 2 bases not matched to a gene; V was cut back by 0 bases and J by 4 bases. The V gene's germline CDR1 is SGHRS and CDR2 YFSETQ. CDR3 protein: CASSLEGLAGYNEQFF. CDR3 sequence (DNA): TGCGCCAGCAGCTTGGAGGGACTAGCGGGTTACAATGAGCAGTTCTTC.

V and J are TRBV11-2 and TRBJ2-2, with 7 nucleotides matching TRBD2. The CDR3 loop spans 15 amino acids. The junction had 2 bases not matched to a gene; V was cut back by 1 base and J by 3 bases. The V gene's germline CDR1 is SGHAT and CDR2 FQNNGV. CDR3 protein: CASSLGGGHTGELFF. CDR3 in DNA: TGTGCCAGCAGCTTAGGGGGAGGGCACACCGGGGAGCTGTTTTTT.

The chain's CDR3 is CASSSIQPGLAKEQYF. The CDR3 DNA is TGTGCCAGCAGCTCGATACAGCCGGGACTAGCAAAGGAGCAGTACTTC. The chain links TRBV5-4 to TRBJ2-7; 9 nucleotides line up with TRBD2. The length of the CDR3 is 16 residues. V was pared by 3 bases and J by 7 bases, with 14 bases of the junction left unmatched. Germline CDR1 SGHNT, CDR2 YYREEE (reference sequence).

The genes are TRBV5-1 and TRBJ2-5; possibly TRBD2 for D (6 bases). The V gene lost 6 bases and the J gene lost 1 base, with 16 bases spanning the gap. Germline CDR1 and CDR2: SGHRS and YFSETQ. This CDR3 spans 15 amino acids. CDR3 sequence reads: CASTPGENLQETQYF. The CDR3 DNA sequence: TGCGCCAGCACCCCGGGGGAGAACCTCCAAGAGACCCAGTACTTC.

CDR3 DNA sequence: TGTGCCAGTAGTATCATAGCAGCCACCGGGGAGCTGTTTTTT. It is translated as CASSIIAATGELFF. The chain recombines TRBV19 with TRBJ2-2; the D is unclear. V lost 3 bases and J lost 4, with 9 bases in between. Germline-derived CDR1 and CDR2 are LNHDA and SQIVND (reference sequence). CDR3 length equals 14 residues.

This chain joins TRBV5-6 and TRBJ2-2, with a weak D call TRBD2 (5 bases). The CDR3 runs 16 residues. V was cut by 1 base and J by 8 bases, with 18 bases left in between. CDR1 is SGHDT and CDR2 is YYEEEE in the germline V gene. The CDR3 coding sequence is TGTGCCAGCAGCTTGTGGCTTGACGGGCGAGGGGGGGAGCTGTTTTTT. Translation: CASSLWLDGRGGELFF.

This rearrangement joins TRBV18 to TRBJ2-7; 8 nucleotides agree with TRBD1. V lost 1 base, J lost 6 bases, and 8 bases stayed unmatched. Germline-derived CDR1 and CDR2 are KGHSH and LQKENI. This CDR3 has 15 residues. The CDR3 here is CASSPLATGEVEQYF. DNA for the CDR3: TGTGCCAGCTCACCACTAGCGACAGGGGAAGTCGAGCAGTACTTC.

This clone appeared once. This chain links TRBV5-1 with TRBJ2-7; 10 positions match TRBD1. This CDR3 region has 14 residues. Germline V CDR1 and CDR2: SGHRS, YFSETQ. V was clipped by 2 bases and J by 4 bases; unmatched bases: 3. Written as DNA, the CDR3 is TGCGCCAGCAGCTTCGGGGACAGGGGTTACGAGCAGTACTTC. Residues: CASSFGDRGYEQYF.

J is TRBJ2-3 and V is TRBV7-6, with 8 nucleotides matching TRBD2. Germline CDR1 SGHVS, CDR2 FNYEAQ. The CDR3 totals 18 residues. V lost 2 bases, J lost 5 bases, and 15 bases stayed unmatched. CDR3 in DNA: TGTGCCAGCAGCTTACCTCCCGGGGGGGGAGGAGGGGTAGATACGCAGTATTTT. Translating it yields CASSLPPGGGGGVDTQYF.

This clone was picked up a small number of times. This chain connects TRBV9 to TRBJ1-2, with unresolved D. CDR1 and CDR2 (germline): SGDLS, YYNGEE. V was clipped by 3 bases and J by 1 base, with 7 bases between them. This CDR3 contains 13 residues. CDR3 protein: CASSARVNYGYTF. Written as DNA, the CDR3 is TGTGCCAGCAGCGCGAGAGTTAACTATGGCTACACCTTC.

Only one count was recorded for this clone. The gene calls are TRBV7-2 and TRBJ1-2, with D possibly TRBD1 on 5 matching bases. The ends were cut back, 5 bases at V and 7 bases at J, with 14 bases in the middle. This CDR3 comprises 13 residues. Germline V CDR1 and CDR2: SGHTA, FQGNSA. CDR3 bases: TGTGCCAGCAGCCTACGGGGGGTTGGTGGCTACACCTTC. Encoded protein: CASSLRGVGGYTF.

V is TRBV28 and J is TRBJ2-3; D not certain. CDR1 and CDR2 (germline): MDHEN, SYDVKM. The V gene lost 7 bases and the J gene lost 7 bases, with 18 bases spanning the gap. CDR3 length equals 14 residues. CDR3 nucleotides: TGTGCCAGCATCGCCGGGTCCCCTACTAATACGCAGTATTTT. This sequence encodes CASIAGSPTNTQYF.

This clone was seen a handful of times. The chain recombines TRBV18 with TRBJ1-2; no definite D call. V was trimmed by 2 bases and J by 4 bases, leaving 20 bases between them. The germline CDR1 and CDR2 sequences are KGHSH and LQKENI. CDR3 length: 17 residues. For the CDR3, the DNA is TGTGCCAGCTCACCAAGCGGTGCGGGTAAACCTTCCTATGGCTACACCTTC. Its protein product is CASSPSGAGKPSYGYTF.

The DNA of the CDR3 is TGTGCCAGCAGTTTCGGCAGGGTTGGGGCCTCTGGGGCCAACGTCCTGACTTTC. It codes for CASSFGRVGASGANVLTF. This chain connects TRBV27 to TRBJ2-6; D is perhaps TRBD1 (5 bases). Germline CDR1 MNHEY, CDR2 SMNVEV (reference sequence). The V and J ends lost 3 bases and 0 bases respectively, with 15 bases between them. The CDR3 extends over 18 amino acids.

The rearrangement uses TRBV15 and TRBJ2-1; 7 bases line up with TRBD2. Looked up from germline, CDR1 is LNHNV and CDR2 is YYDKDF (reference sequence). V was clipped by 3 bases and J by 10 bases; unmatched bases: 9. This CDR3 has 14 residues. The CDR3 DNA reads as TGTGCCACCAGCAGGGACTCCGGGGGAGGGGAGCAGTTCTTC. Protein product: CATSRDSGGGEQFF.

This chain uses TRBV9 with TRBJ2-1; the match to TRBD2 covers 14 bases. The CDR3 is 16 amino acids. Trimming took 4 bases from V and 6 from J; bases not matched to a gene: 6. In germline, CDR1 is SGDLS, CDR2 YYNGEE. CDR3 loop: CASSPLGLAGVNEQFF. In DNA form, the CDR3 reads TGTGCCAGCAGCCCCTTGGGACTAGCGGGGGTCAATGAGCAGTTCTTC.

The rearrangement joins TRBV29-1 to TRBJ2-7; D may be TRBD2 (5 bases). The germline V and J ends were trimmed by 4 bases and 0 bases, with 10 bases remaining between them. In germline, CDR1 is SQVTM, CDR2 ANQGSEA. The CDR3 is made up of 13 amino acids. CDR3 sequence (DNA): TGCAGCGTTGTTGGGAGAAGCTCCTACGAGCAGTACTTC. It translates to CSVVGRSSYEQYF.

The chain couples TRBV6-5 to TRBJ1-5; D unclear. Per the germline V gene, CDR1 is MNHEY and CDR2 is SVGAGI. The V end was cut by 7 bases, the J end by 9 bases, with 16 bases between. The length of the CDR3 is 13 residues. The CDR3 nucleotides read TGTGCCAGCACGGCAGCGCCCCTAAGGCCCCAGCATTTT. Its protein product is CASTAAPLRPQHF.

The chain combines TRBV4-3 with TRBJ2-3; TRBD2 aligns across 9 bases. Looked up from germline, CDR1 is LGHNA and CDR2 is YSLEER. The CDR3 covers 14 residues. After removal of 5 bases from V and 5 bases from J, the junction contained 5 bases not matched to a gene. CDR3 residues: CASSYGTSQDTQYF. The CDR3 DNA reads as TGCGCCAGCAGCTATGGGACTAGCCAAGATACGCAGTATTTT.

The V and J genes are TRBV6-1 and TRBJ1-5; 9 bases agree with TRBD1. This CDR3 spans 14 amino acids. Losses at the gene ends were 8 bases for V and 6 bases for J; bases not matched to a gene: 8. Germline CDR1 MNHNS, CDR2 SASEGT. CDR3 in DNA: TGTGCCAGCCGGACAGGGGCTAGTTTTCAGCCCCAGCATTTT. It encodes CASRTGASFQPQHF.

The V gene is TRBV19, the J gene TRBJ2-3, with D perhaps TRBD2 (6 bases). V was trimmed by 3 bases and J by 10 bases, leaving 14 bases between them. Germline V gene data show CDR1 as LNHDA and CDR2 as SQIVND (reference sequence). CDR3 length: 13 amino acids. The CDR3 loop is CASSIGTSNPQYF. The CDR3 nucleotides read TGTGCCAGTAGTATCGGGACTTCAAACCCGCAGTATTTT.

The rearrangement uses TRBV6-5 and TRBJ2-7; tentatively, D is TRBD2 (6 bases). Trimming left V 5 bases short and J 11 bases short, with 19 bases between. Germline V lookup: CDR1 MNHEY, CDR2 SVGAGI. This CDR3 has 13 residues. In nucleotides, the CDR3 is TGTGCCAGCAGTCACCCGGCATCAAGGGAGGAGTACTTC. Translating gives CASSHPASREEYF.

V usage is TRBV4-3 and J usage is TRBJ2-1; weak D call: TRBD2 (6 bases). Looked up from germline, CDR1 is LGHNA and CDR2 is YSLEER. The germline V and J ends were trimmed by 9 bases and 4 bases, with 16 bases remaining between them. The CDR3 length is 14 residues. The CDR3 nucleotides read TGCGCCAGTTCAGGGACTTACCTTTACAATGAGCAGTTCTTC. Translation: CASSGTYLYNEQFF.

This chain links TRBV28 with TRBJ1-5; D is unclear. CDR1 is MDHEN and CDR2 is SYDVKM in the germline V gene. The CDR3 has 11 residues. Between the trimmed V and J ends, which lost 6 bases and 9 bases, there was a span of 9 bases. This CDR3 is CASRSTGPQHF. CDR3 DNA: TGTGCCAGCAGGTCTACCGGGCCCCAGCATTTT.